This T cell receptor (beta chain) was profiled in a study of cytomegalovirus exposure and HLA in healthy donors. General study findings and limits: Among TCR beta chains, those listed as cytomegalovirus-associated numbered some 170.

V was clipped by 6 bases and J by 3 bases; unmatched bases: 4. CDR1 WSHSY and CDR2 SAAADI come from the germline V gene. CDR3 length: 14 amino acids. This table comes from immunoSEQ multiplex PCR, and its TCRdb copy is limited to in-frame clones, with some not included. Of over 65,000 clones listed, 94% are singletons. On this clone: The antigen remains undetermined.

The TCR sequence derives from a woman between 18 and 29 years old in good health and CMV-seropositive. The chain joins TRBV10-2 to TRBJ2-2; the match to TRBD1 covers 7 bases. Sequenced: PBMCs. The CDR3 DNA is TGCGCCAGCAGGGCCGACAGGGACACCGGGGAGCTGTTTTTT. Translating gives CASRADRDTGELFF.